The clone carrying this T cell receptor (beta chain) was found once. Profiling relied on immunoSEQ multiplex PCR, and the TCRdb table lists in-frame clones only, not all of them. The data show 70,000 to 75,000 clones, with about 88% seen just once and 1.1% held by the top ten. The germline CDR1 and CDR2 sequences are SGHTA and FQGNSA. V dropped 5 bases and J dropped 4 bases, with 9 bases sitting between them. This CDR3 is 13 amino acids long. This record comes from a study of OX40 agonist ivuxolimab in advanced cancers. The sequence came from an adult with an advanced solid tumor such as melanoma, head and neck, liver or kidney cancer. V is TRBV7-2 and J is TRBJ1-5; D gene ambiguous. The sample consisted of CD4+ or CD8+ T cells sorted from blood, taken in a trial of the OX40 agonist ivuxolimab. In DNA, the CDR3 is TGTGCCAGCAGCGAAGGGTGGAATCAGCCCCAGCATTTT. Residues: CASSEGWNQPQHF.